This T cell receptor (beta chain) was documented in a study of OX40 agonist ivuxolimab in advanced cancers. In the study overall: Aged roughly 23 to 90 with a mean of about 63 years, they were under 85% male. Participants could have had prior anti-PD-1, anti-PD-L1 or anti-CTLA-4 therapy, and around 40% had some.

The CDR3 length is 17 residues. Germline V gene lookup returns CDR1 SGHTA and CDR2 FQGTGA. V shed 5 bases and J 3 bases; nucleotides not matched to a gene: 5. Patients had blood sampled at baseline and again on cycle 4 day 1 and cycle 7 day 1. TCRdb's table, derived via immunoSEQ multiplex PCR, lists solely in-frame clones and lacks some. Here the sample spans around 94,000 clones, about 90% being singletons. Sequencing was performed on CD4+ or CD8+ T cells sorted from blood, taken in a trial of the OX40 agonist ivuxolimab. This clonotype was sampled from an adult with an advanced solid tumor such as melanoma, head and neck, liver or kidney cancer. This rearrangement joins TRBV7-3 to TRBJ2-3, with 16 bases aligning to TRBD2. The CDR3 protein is CASSLGLAGGGTDTQYF. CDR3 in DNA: TGTGCCAGCAGCCTGGGACTAGCGGGAGGGGGGACAGATACGCAGTATTTT.